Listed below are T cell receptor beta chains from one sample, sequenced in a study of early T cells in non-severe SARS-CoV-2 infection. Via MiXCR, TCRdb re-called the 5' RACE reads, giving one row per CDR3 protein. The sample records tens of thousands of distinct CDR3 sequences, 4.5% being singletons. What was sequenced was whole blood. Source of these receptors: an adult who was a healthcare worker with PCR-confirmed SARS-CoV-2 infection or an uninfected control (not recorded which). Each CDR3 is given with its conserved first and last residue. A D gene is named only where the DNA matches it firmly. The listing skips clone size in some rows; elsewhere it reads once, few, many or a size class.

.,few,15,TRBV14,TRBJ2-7,CASSQAAGPGSEQYF,TGTGCCAGCAGCCAAGCGGCAGGGCCGGGTTCCGAGCAGTACTTC
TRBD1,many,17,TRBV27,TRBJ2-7,CASSLILDRGYSYEQYF,TGTGCCAGCAGTTTGATCTTGGACAGGGGGTACTCCTACGAGCAGTACTTC
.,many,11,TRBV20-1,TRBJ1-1,CSARGRIEAFF,TGCAGTGCCAGAGGACGGATTGAAGCTTTCTTT
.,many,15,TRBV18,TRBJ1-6,CASSPRLQDNSPLHF,TGTGCCAGCTCACCACGTTTACAGGATAATTCACCCCTCCACTTT
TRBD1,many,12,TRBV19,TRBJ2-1,CASSTFGTEQFF,TGTGCCAGTAGTACGTTTGGGACAGAACAGTTCTTC
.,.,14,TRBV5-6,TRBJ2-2,CASSPGLDTGELFF,TGTGCCAGCAGCCCAGGACTCGACACCGGGGAGCTGTTTTTT
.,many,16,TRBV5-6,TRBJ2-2,CASSLRLLRDTGELFF,TGTGCCAGCAGCTTGAGACTCCTACGCGACACCGGGGAGCTGTTTTTT
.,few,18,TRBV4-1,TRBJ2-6,CASSQGLAEGSGANVLTF,TGCGCCAGCAGCCAAGGTTTAGCGGAGGGCTCTGGGGCCAACGTCCTGACTTTC
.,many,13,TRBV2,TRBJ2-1,CASSVDFYNEQFF,TGTGCCAGCAGTGTTGACTTCTACAATGAGCAGTTCTTC
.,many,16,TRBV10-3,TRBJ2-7,CAISDPSGPDPYEQYF,TGTGCCATCAGTGACCCTTCGGGACCAGACCCCTACGAGCAGTACTTC
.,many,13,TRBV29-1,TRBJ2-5,CSVDWRSGETQYF,TGCAGCGTTGATTGGAGATCCGGGGAGACCCAGTACTTC
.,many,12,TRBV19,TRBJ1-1,CASSIGQLEAFF,TGTGCCAGTAGTATAGGACAGCTTGAAGCTTTCTTT
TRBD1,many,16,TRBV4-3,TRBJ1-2,CASSQGTGQSPYGYTF,TGCGCCAGCAGCCAAGGGACAGGCCAAAGCCCCTATGGCTACACCTTC
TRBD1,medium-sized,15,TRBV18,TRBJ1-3,CASSEGQYLGNTIYF,TGTGCCAGCTCAGAGGGACAGTATCTTGGAAACACCATATATTTT
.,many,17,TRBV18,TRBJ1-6,CASSPNDILSYNSPLHF,TGTGCCAGCTCACCGAACGACATTCTGTCCTATAATTCACCCCTCCACTTT
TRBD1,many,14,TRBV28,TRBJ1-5,CASSQTGGGQPQHF,TGTGCCAGCAGCCAGACAGGGGGCGGGCAGCCCCAGCATTTT
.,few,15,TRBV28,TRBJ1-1,CASSLGGRANTEAFF,TGTGCCAGCAGTTTAGGAGGCAGGGCGAACACTGAAGCTTTCTTT
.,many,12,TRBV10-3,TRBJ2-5,CAISSQGETQYF,TGTGCCATCAGTTCTCAGGGAGAGACCCAGTACTTC
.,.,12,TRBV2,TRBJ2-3,CASMRGPDTQYF,TGTGCCAGCATGAGGGGCCCAGATACGCAGTATTTT
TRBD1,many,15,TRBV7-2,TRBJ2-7,CASSLRGTGSYEQYF,TGTGCCAGCAGCTTAAGGGGGACAGGGTCTTACGAGCAGTACTTC
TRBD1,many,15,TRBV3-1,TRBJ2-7,CASSQWIGTDYEQYF,TGTGCCAGCAGCCAATGGATTGGGACAGACTACGAGCAGTACTTC
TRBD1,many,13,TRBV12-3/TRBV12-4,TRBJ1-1,CASSLTGGSEAFF,TGTGCCAGCAGCCTTACAGGGGGCAGTGAAGCTTTCTTT
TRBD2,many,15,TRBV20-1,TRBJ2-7,CSARLLAGTINEQYF,TGCAGTGCTAGACTCCTAGCGGGGACGATTAACGAGCAGTACTTC
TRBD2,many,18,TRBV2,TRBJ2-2,CASTGVSKTSGRPGELFF,TGTGCCAGCACGGGCGTCTCAAAGACTAGCGGGAGGCCGGGGGAGCTGTTTTTT
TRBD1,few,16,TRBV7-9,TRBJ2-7,CASSPTTGQGVYEQYF,TGTGCCAGCAGCCCGACCACGGGACAGGGGGTATACGAGCAGTACTTC
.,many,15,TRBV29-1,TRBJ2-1,CSVGYGGSSYNEQFF,TGCAGCGTTGGATACGGGGGAAGCTCCTACAATGAGCAGTTCTTC
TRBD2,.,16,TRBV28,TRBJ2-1,CASSLLSGRFRNEQFF,TGTGCCAGCAGTTTACTCAGCGGGAGATTTCGGAATGAGCAGTTCTTC
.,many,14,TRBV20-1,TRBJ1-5,CSASHGPSNQPQHF,TGCAGTGCTAGTCACGGGCCTAGCAATCAGCCCCAGCATTTT